This paragraph covers one TCR beta chain sequence. What it binds is unknown. The PCR used 60 Vbeta and 13 Jbeta primers. Using immunoSEQ multiplex PCR, the repertoire was profiled, and TCRdb retains in-frame clones only, with some absent. The profile shows more than 85,000 clones, roughly four fifths of them singletons. CDR1 and CDR2 (germline): SGDLS, YYNGEE. Trimming took off 3 bases at V and 2 bases at J, with 23 bases between the two ends. CDR3 length: 18 residues. The sample comes from a study of cytomegalovirus exposure and HLA in healthy donors. Findings and limits, study-wide: Sequencing likely caused a cluster of highly shared sequence variants.

This sequence joins TRBV9 and TRBJ1-2; possible D gene TRBD1, 6 bases. This receptor was identified in a female donor in good health and CMV-seronegative. Sample: PBMCs. The CDR3 coding sequence is TGTGCCAGCAGCGCACAACTCCGGGACACGGAAGCGAACTATGGCTACACCTTC. This encodes CASSAQLRDTEANYGYTF.